This TCR beta chain was recorded in a study of blood T cell repertoires in COVID-19. Study as a whole: Researchers got acute and convalescent COVID-19 samples from the United States, Italy and Spain. PBMCs, B-cell-depleted T cells, or T cells were the source of the cDNA or gDNA that made up the material.

Germline trimming cut 6 bases from V and 5 bases from J; bases unmatched to any gene: 10. Germline lookup yields CDR1 SNHLY and CDR2 FYNNEI. The CDR3 is 14 residues long. Clones were sequenced by immunoSEQ multiplex PCR, and TCRdb holds only the in-frame ones, with some missing. The sample yields about 260,000 clones, approximately 92% seen once. Enrolled during active infection, Seattle patients were then followed longitudinally. The sample comprised peripheral blood. The receptor's source is a young adult with COVID-19, enrolled during active disease. This chain uses TRBV2 with TRBJ2-7; 7 nucleotides match TRBD1. CDR3 DNA sequence: TGTGCCAGCAGGTTACAGGGGCCCGTAGACGAGCAGTACTTC. Amino acids: CASRLQGPVDEQYF.